The clone carrying this T cell receptor beta chain was counted between two and nine times. Germline assignment: CDR1 MNHEY and CDR2 SMNVEV (reference sequence). The CDR3 has 14 amino acids. V gave up 4 bases and J gave up 4 bases, with 10 bases separating them. The data were taken from a study of T cells in tumors after PD-1 blockade. Study-level information: Prior checkpoint blockade, systemic immunosuppressant use, or anti-cancer therapy within 4 weeks excluded patients.

Profiled with immunoSEQ multiplex PCR; TCRdb holds only in-frame clones, not every one. The data contain approximately 45,000 clones, more than 65% of them singletons. This TCR derives from a human donor with advanced basal cell or squamous cell carcinoma (not recorded which). The starting material was PBMCs, obtained before anti-PD-1 therapy. The chain recombines TRBV27 with TRBJ1-4, with D possibly TRBD1 on 6 matching bases. In nucleotides, the CDR3 is TGTGCCAGCAGTTCAGGGGAGGGTAATGAAAAACTGTTTTTT. Translating it yields CASSSGEGNEKLFF. The full variable domain, with the rest looked up from reference TRBV27 and TRBJ1-4, is EAQVTQNPRYLITVTGKKLTVTCSQNMNHEYMSWYRQDPGLGLRQIYYSMNVEVTDKGDVPEGYKVSRKEKRNFPLILESPSPNQTSLYFCASSSGEGNEKLFFGSGTQLSVL.